The 3 T cell receptor beta chains given below trace back to one sample, sequenced in a study of response to subunit inactivated influenza vaccine. TCRdb independently ran MiXCR on the RT-PCR reads; one entry per CDR3 protein. The data contain about 300,000 distinct CDR3 sequences, roughly 22% of them singletons. Sequenced here: PBMCs from blood, sampled 21 months after vaccination. These receptors were collected from a man aged 45-69 years who received an inactivated influenza vaccine.

This clonotype was counted at least ten times. The chain couples TRBV5-1 to TRBJ2-1, with 8 nucleotides matching TRBD2. This CDR3 is 19 amino acids long. V trimming: 6 bases; J trimming: 0 bases; junction bases outside the gene matches: 17. Germline-derived CDR1 and CDR2 are SGHRS and YFSETQ. CDR3 coding DNA: TGCGCCAGCACCAAAGGACTAGCACCTTTAAGGAGCTCCTACAATGAGCAGTTCTTC. It yields the protein CASTKGLAPLRSSYNEQFF.

This clonotype was counted a few times. The J gene is TRBJ1-5, the V gene TRBV4-2; no clear D. V dropped 2 bases and J dropped 2 bases, with 13 bases sitting between them. This CDR3 has 16 residues. Germline V CDR1 and CDR2: LGHNA, YNFKEQ. CDR3 sequence reads: CASSQNPTNGNQPQHF. CDR3 in DNA: TGTGCCAGCAGCCAAAATCCCACGAACGGCAATCAGCCCCAGCATTTT.

The sample holds a few counts of this clonotype. The chain employs TRBV10-3 and TRBJ2-5; D perhaps matches TRBD2 (6 bases). The germline gives CDR1 ENHRY, CDR2 SYGVKD. Deletions cut 0 bases from V and 2 bases from J, with 13 bases between. This CDR3 has 16 residues. The CDR3 region is CAISESLARYQETQYF. CDR3 DNA: TGTGCCATCAGTGAGTCACTAGCAAGGTATCAAGAGACCCAGTACTTC.